These 29 T cell receptor beta chains were sequenced from one sample in a study of blood T cell repertoires in COVID-19 (dated by TCRdb to 2020 to 2021). The library was built by means of the immunoSEQ multiplex PCR assay. Drawn from immuneACCESS, this table holds only the in-frame rearrangements with V and J called that TCRdb kept. Clones are partly lost; checked studies trace under half to an unresolved V gene and leave the rest unexplained. The sample includes roughly 320,000 clones, with under 90% observed a single time. The ten largest clones represent 4% to 5% of the sample. Source material: PBMCs or T cells enriched from blood (not recorded which). The receptors derive from a young man who had recovered from COVID-19.

The chain has TRBV11-2 and TRBJ2-7; 10 bases are a match to TRBD1. Germline V gene sequence: CDR1 SGHAT, CDR2 FQNNGV. V trimming: 5 bases; J trimming: 1 base; junction bases outside the gene matches: 5. This CDR3 region has 15 residues. CDR3 in amino acids: CASSGRDRGSYEQYF. As DNA, the CDR3 is TGTGCCAGCAGCGGCCGGGACAGGGGTTCCTACGAGCAGTACTTC.

In its sample, this clone was seen once. The chain links TRBV6-5 to TRBJ2-7; 7 positions match TRBD2. The CDR3 contains 15 residues. The V and J ends lost 4 bases and 3 bases, in that order; junction bases with no gene match: 9. The germline V gene encodes CDR1 MNHEY and CDR2 SVGAGI. CDR3 in DNA: TGTGCCAGCAGTTCTCTGGGAGGGCGCCTCTACGAGCAGTACTTC. The encoded protein is CASSSLGGRLYEQYF.

The V call is TRBV7-9, the J call TRBJ1-1; 9 bases fit TRBD1. From germline, CDR1 is SEHNR and CDR2 FQNEAQ (reference sequence). V lost 3 bases, J lost 1 base, and 3 bases stayed unmatched. CDR3 length equals 15 residues. The CDR3 here is CASSFRQGENTEAFF. CDR3 DNA: TGTGCCAGCAGCTTCCGACAGGGGGAGAACACTGAAGCTTTCTTT.

The chain links TRBV5-1 to TRBJ2-4, with TRBD1 identical over 9 bases. Germline CDR1 SGHRS, CDR2 YFSETQ. The CDR3 extends over 16 amino acids. Trimming cost V 4 bases and J 2 bases; bases outside gene matches: 7. CDR3 DNA sequence: TGCGCCAGCAGCGCCCGGGACAGGGAAACCAAAAACATTCAGTACTTC. Protein sequence: CASSARDRETKNIQYF.

This clone was seen a single time. The genes are TRBV10-2 and TRBJ1-5; the D gene is possibly TRBD1 (6 bases). Germline CDR1 and CDR2: WSHSY and SAAADI. The CDR3 has 14 amino acids. The V and J ends lost 0 bases and 6 bases respectively, with 9 bases between them. DNA for the CDR3: TGCGCCAGCAGTGAGTCGTGGGGGCCTCAGCCCCAGCATTTT. This encodes CASSESWGPQPQHF.

This clone has a single count. The chain uses TRBV2 and TRBJ1-2; the D is unclear. Deletions cut 1 base from V and 8 bases from J, with 11 bases between. In germline, CDR1 is SNHLY, CDR2 FYNNEI. The CDR3 has 13 amino acids. The CDR3 loop is CASSEVGVQGYTF. The CDR3 bases are TGTGCCAGCAGTGAAGTCGGGGTACAAGGCTACACCTTC.

The chain combines TRBV7-2 with TRBJ1-6; D not certain. Trimming cost V 5 bases and J 5 bases, with 13 bases left between them. Looked up from germline, CDR1 is SGHTA and CDR2 is FQGNSA. This CDR3 has 15 residues. The CDR3 protein is CASSPTRLNNSPLHF. In DNA form, the CDR3 reads TGTGCCAGCAGCCCCACACGCTTAAATAATTCACCCCTCCACTTT.

J is TRBJ2-7 and V is TRBV6-5; 9 bases match TRBD2. Trimming removed 0 bases from V and 3 bases from J; junction bases left unmatched: 3. There are 15 residues in the CDR3. Germline loops: CDR1 MNHEY, CDR2 SVGAGI. DNA for the CDR3: TGTGCCAGCAGTTACTCGGAGCGGGGGGACTACGAGCAGTACTTC. It is translated as CASSYSERGDYEQYF.

This sequence joins TRBV10-3 and TRBJ2-2, with a tentative D call TRBD1 (5 bases). This CDR3 spans 13 amino acids. Germline values: CDR1 ENHRY, CDR2 SYGVKD. V gave up 2 bases and J gave up 10 bases, with 11 bases separating them. The CDR3 bases are TGTGCCATCAGTGAGATTCAGGGCCAGGAGCTGTTTTTT. Translation gives CAISEIQGQELFF.

This chain joins TRBV4-1 and TRBJ2-1, with 10 bases that match TRBD2. This CDR3 contains 18 residues. Germline CDR1 and CDR2: MGHRA and YSYEKL. V lost 0 bases, J lost 4 bases, and 9 bases stayed unmatched. The CDR3 bases are TGCGCCAGCAGCCAAGATGCCCGAACTAGCGGGGAATACAATGAGCAGTTCTTC. Translation gives CASSQDARTSGEYNEQFF.

J is TRBJ2-2 and V is TRBV5-1, with D unclear. This CDR3 is built from 14 residues. The V and J ends lost 0 bases and 6 bases respectively, with 9 bases between them. Germline CDR1 is SGHRS and CDR2 is YFSETQ. For the CDR3, the DNA is TGCGCCAGCAGCTTGGTTCCCGCGTCCGGGGAGCTGTTTTTT. Protein: CASSLVPASGELFF. The whole variable domain, filled in from reference TRBV5-1 and TRBJ2-2, reads KAGVTQTPRYLIKTRGQQVTLSCSPISGHRSVSWYQQTPGQGLQFLFEYFSETQRNKGNFPGRFSGRQFSNSRSEMNVSTLELGDSALYLCASSLVPASGELFFGEGSRLTVL.

V and J are TRBV3-1 (or the pseudogene TRBV3-2) and TRBJ1-1, with TRBD1 matching over 9 bases. Trimming cost V 5 bases and J 1 base; bases outside gene matches: 5. CDR1 LGHDT and CDR2 YNNKEL come from the germline V gene (reference sequence). This CDR3 is 15 amino acids long. The CDR3 DNA sequence: TGTGCCAGCAGCAGGGGGGGACAGGGGAACACTGAAGCTTTCTTT. Translating it yields CASSRGGQGNTEAFF.

CDR3 region: CASSKGGGGQETQYF. Written as DNA, the CDR3 is TGTGCCAGCAGCAAGGGCGGGGGGGGGCAAGAGACCCAGTACTTC. The chain couples TRBV6-2 or TRBV6-3 to TRBJ2-5; 9 nucleotides align to TRBD2. The J segment lost 2 bases and the V segment lost 6 bases, leaving 7 bases of the junction unmatched. CDR1 and CDR2 from the germline V gene are MNHEY and SVGEGT. This CDR3 region has 15 residues.

J is TRBJ2-1 and V is TRBV18; D possibly corresponds to TRBD1 (6 bases). The CDR3 consists of 12 residues. Germline V gene data show CDR1 as KGHSH and CDR2 as LQKENI. V lost 5 bases, J lost 7 bases, and 9 bases lay in between. The CDR3 is CASSSRGNEQFF. CDR3 nucleotide sequence: TGTGCCAGCTCATCAAGGGGGAATGAGCAGTTCTTC.

This chain joins TRBV24-1 and TRBJ2-3; TRBD2 aligns across 9 bases. The ends lost 1 base at V and 6 bases at J; junction bases unmatched: 7. This CDR3 has 16 amino acids. Germline V gene lookup returns CDR1 KGHDR and CDR2 SFDVKD. CDR3 region: CATSDFSLAGSDTQYF. CDR3 nucleotides: TGTGCCACCAGTGATTTCTCGCTAGCGGGATCGGATACGCAGTATTTT.

V is TRBV15 and J is TRBJ2-1; no clear D. The germline CDR1 and CDR2 sequences are LNHNV and YYDKDF (reference sequence). Trimming shortened V by 1 base and J by 10 bases, and 14 bases separated the two germline ends. The CDR3 is made up of 14 amino acids. DNA for the CDR3: TGTGCCACCAGCAGAGGAACAGACCCCCGAGAGCAGTTCTTC. Its translation: CATSRGTDPREQFF.

A remark on this clone: One end of the junction fails to match germline, which may point to a read error. The chain joins TRBV12-5 to TRBJ1-5; maybe TRBD1 (6 bases). CDR3 length: 13 amino acids. CDR1 and CDR2 (germline): LGHNT, FRNRAP. The CDR3 region has the DNA TGTGCTAGTGGATTGGGGGGCGATCAGCCCCAGCATTTT. It specifies CASGLGGDQPQHF.

Worth noting for this clone: The same CDR3 also results from other DNA sequences found in this sample. This chain joins TRBV5-4 and TRBJ2-1; D unclear. Germline loops: CDR1 SGHNT, CDR2 YYREEE (reference sequence). CDR3 size: 13 residues. The V and J ends lost 2 bases and 4 bases respectively, with 7 bases between them. In nucleotides, the CDR3 is TGTGCCAGCAGCTTCACCGAGTACAATGAGCAGTTCTTC. This codes for CASSFTEYNEQFF.

V is TRBV4-1 and J is TRBJ2-2; the D gene is possibly TRBD1 (6 bases). The CDR3 totals 18 residues. Deletions cut 0 bases from V and 0 bases from J, with 14 bases between. Germline loops: CDR1 MGHRA, CDR2 YSYEKL. As DNA, the CDR3 is TGCGCCAGCAGCCAAGATGTTAGGACAGATTCGAACACCGGGGAGCTGTTTTTT. Residues: CASSQDVRTDSNTGELFF.

The chain employs TRBV7-9 and TRBJ2-2, with 8 positions matching TRBD1. Germline V CDR1 and CDR2: SEHNR, FQNEAQ (reference sequence). The CDR3 sequence is 16 residues long. V was clipped by 5 bases and J by 1 base; unmatched bases: 6. Written as DNA, the CDR3 is TGTGCCAGCAGCCGGATGACAGGGGTGAACACCGGGGAGCTGTTTTTT. Its translation is CASSRMTGVNTGELFF.

The chain links TRBV7-2 to TRBJ2-3, with D hard to call. With 0 bases removed from V and 5 bases from J, the gap between germline ends came to 12 bases. CDR3 length: 15 amino acids. Germline CDR1 SGHTA, CDR2 FQGNSA. CDR3 amino acids: CASSLAPRLGDTQYF. CDR3 sequence (DNA): TGTGCCAGCAGCTTAGCCCCCCGACTGGGAGATACGCAGTATTTT.

The chain is built from TRBV7-2 and TRBJ2-3; tentative D call: TRBD2 (6 bases). The CDR3 is 13 amino acids. V was pared by 4 bases and J by 6 bases, with 11 bases between. Per germline, CDR1 SGHTA and CDR2 FQGNSA. The CDR3 nucleotides are TGTGCCAGCAGCTCCGGGACTTGGGATACGCAGTATTTT. Translated, it gives CASSSGTWDTQYF.

The CDR3, as DNA: TGCGCCAGCAGCTTTACAGGGGCGGACACCGGGGAGCTGTTTTTT. Its translation is CASSFTGADTGELFF. This chain joins TRBV5-1 and TRBJ2-2; 7 bases fit TRBD1. Germline CDR1 reads SGHRS; CDR2 reads YFSETQ. The CDR3 extends over 15 amino acids. Trimming took 2 bases from V and 3 from J; bases not matched to a gene: 4.

This clone was detected a few times. V is TRBV5-1 and J is TRBJ2-7, with TRBD1 matching over 10 bases. The CDR3 is 16 amino acids. Germline V gives CDR1 SGHRS, CDR2 YFSETQ. Trimming cost V 2 bases and J 3 bases; bases outside gene matches: 8. As DNA, the CDR3 is TGCGCCAGCAGCTTATATTCCGGGACAGGGGACTACGAGCAGTACTTC. Translated, it gives CASSLYSGTGDYEQYF.

This chain uses TRBV12-3 or TRBV12-4 with TRBJ2-4, with a tentative D call TRBD1 (7 bases). The CDR3 sequence is 13 residues long. V lost 6 bases and J 9 bases, leaving 15 bases between the germline ends. The CDR3 coding sequence is TGTGCCAGCAGCCCCGAGCAGGGGGGCATTCAGTACTTC. It translates to CASSPEQGGIQYF.

The chain joins TRBV7-9 to TRBJ2-7, with 7 bases matching TRBD1. In germline, CDR1 is SEHNR, CDR2 FQNEAQ (reference sequence). Germline trimming cut 6 bases from V and 0 bases from J; bases unmatched to any gene: 8. The CDR3 has 15 amino acids. The CDR3 spells CASSLTGARSYEQYF. DNA for the CDR3: TGTGCCAGCAGTTTAACAGGGGCCCGCTCCTACGAGCAGTACTTC.

This clone was recorded a few times. The chain joins TRBV6-2 or TRBV6-3 to TRBJ2-1; 9 nucleotides agree with TRBD2. V shed 6 bases, J shed 8 bases, and the junction held 11 bases outside the gene matches. This CDR3 contains 15 residues. Germline V gene lookup returns CDR1 MNHEY and CDR2 SVGEGT. Written as DNA, the CDR3 is TGTGCCAGCAGCTTCCCTAGCGGGAAAGGGCATGAGCAGTTCTTC. Its translation is CASSFPSGKGHEQFF.

V gene TRBV11-3 combines with J gene TRBJ1-3; D is undetermined. Per germline, CDR1 SGHNT and CDR2 YENEEA. Deletions cut 3 bases from V and 3 bases from J, with 3 bases between. The CDR3 has 12 residues. The CDR3 is CASSFSGNTIYF. CDR3 nucleotide sequence: TGTGCCAGCAGCTTCAGTGGAAACACCATATATTTT.

This chain links TRBV15 with TRBJ1-4, with a possible D match to TRBD1 (5 bases). V lost 6 bases and J 2 bases, leaving 10 bases between the germline ends. CDR3 length: 14 residues. Germline CDR1 LNHNV, CDR2 YYDKDF (reference sequence). CDR3: CATRRKGTNEKLFF. CDR3 nucleotides: TGTGCCACCAGGAGGAAGGGGACTAATGAAAAACTGTTTTTT.